This T cell receptor (beta chain) derives from a study of vaccination effects on CD4 cells after COVID-19. For the study at large: Post-vaccine sampling occurred a median 72 days after the second dose.

ViraFEST assay sequencing came after antigen-specific CD4+ T cells were expanded with viral peptide pools. Investigators separated out CD4+ T cells once about 10 days of culture had passed. Two doses of either BNT162b2 or mRNA-1273 were given to each participant. Days 3 and 7 saw half the medium replaced with IL-2 medium. CDR3 length equals 16 residues. Germline CDR1 reads ENHRY; CDR2 reads SYGVKD. Trimming removed 5 bases at V and 5 bases at J, with 16 bases between. Comment on this clone: Its antigen is not identified.

Method: immunoSEQ multiplex PCR; TCRdb's copy keeps in-frame clones and lacks some. The data hold about 28,000 clones, with about 73% observed a single time. This TCR was recovered from a human donor who received a COVID-19 vaccine. This specimen consisted of CD4+ T cells from PBMCs cultured with HCoV-NL63 spike peptides, obtained after COVID-19 vaccination. The chain uses TRBV10-3 and TRBJ2-6, with unresolved D. This chain's CDR3 is CAISIIYCSRANVLTF. CDR3 in DNA: TGTGCCATCAGTATTATTTACTGTAGTAGGGCCAACGTCCTGACTTTC.